This is a list of T cell receptor beta chains from one sample in a study of blood T cell repertoires in COVID-19. The repertoire was sequenced with immunoSEQ multiplex PCR; TCRdb's copy has only in-frame clones and lacks some. The data hold 490,000 or so clones, with roughly nine tenths observed a single time. Input material: PBMCs or T cells enriched from blood (not recorded which). These receptors were obtained from a woman in her sixties or seventies who had recovered from COVID-19. The CDR3 runs from the conserved cysteine through the conserved F or W.

v_call	j_call	cdr3_aa
TRBV11-2	TRBJ1-6	CASSLGQGSPLHF
TRBV3-1/TRBV3-2	TRBJ1-3	CASSPEGNTIYF
TRBV4-1	TRBJ2-1	CASSPAGGSYNEQFF
TRBV4-1	TRBJ2-7	CASSQVTSGRSYEQYF
TRBV19	TRBJ2-1	CASRIPGGSIWFF
TRBV5-1	TRBJ1-3	CASSLQGNTIYF
TRBV18	TRBJ2-3	CASSPGTSGGVDTQYF
TRBV21-1	TRBJ1-6	CASSKGTGTELNSPLHF
TRBV13	TRBJ2-3	CASSLVRLAGGPADTQYF
TRBV19	TRBJ2-3	CASSLTRGSSTDTQYF
TRBV2	TRBJ1-3	CASSPGPVGTIYF
TRBV4-1	TRBJ2-1	CASSQLAGGRTDEQFF
TRBV6-5	TRBJ1-6	CASTGQGNSPLHF
TRBV29-1	TRBJ1-1	CSVERQSSMNTEAFF
TRBV3-1/TRBV3-2	TRBJ2-2	CASNHLAGADTGELFF
TRBV9	TRBJ2-1	CASTDTGQRYNEQFF
TRBV5-1	TRBJ1-5	CASSSGTERYQPQHF